One T cell receptor (beta chain) is described in this entry. These data are taken from a study of blood T cell repertoires in COVID-19. The overall study: In each case, the material was cDNA or gDNA derived from T cells, B-cell-depleted T cells, or PBMCs.

The V end was cut by 2 bases, the J end by 5 bases, with 6 bases between. The CDR3 runs 12 residues. The assay was immunoSEQ multiplex PCR, and TCRdb's table has in-frame clones only and misses some. The repertoire consists of under 150,000 clones, with roughly 76% occurring once and the leading ten covering more than 7%. The sequence came from a human donor with acute or convalescent COVID-19. The donor label of this sample is uncertain. This rearrangement joins TRBV12-3 or TRBV12-4 to TRBJ1-1, with D possibly being TRBD1 (5 bases). Sequencing was carried out using peripheral blood. The CDR3 DNA reads as TGTGCCAGCAGTTTAAGGGGTACTGAAGCTTTCTTT. The encoded protein is CASSLRGTEAFF.